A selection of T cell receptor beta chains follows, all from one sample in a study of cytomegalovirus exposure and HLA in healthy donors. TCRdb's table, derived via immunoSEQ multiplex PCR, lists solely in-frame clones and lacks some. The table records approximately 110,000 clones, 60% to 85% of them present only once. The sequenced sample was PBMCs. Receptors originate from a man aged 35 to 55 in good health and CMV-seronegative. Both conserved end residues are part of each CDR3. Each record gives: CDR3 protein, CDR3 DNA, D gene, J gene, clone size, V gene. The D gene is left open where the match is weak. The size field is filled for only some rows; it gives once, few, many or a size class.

CDR3: CASGQFDQPQHF
DNA: TGTGCCAGCGGCCAATTTGATCAGCCCCAGCATTTT
D: NA
J: TRBJ1-5
size: NA
V: TRBV27

CDR3: CASSLVGQGFETQYF
DNA: TGTGCCAGCTCACTCGTCGGGCAGGGCTTCGAGACCCAGTACTTC
D: NA
J: TRBJ2-5
size: NA
V: TRBV18

CDR3: CAISESWGGLMNTEAFF
DNA: TGTGCCATCAGTGAGTCGTGGGGTGGACTCATGAACACTGAAGCTTTCTTT
D: NA
J: TRBJ1-1
size: NA
V: TRBV10-3

CDR3: CASLSSGITFYEQYF
DNA: TGTGCCAGCCTCTCTAGCGGAATCACATTCTACGAGCAGTACTTC
D: TRBD2
J: TRBJ2-7
size: NA
V: TRBV2

CDR3: CASRSSGLLRAAKNIQYF
DNA: TGTGCCAGCAGAAGTAGCGGCCTCTTAAGGGCAGCCAAAAACATTCAGTACTTC
D: NA
J: TRBJ2-4
size: NA
V: TRBV27

CDR3: CASSEGQFPTNEKLFF
DNA: TGTGCCAGCAGCGAGGGACAGTTTCCAACTAATGAAAAACTGTTTTTT
D: TRBD1
J: TRBJ1-4
size: NA
V: TRBV7-9

CDR3: CASSEASGTLNTEAFF
DNA: TGTGCCAGCAGTGAAGCTTCCGGGACATTGAACACTGAAGCTTTCTTT
D: NA
J: TRBJ1-1
size: many
V: TRBV6-1

CDR3: CASRQGGISGANVLTF
DNA: TGTGCCAGCAGGCAGGGAGGGATCTCTGGGGCCAACGTCCTGACTTTC
D: TRBD2
J: TRBJ2-6
size: NA
V: TRBV28

CDR3: CATSRLQGGTGELFF
DNA: TGTGCAACAAGTCGTCTACAGGGCGGGACCGGGGAGCTGTTTTTT
D: NA
J: TRBJ2-2
size: NA
V: TRBV2

CDR3: CASGGQSPNYGYTF
DNA: TGTGCCAGCGGGGGACAATCGCCTAACTATGGCTACACCTTC
D: NA
J: TRBJ1-2
size: NA
V: TRBV25-1

CDR3: CASSHEGTAGELFF
DNA: TGTGCCAGCAGCCACGAAGGGACAGCCGGGGAGCTGTTTTTT
D: TRBD1
J: TRBJ2-2
size: few
V: TRBV7-9

CDR3: CASREGQVNTEAFF
DNA: TGTGCCAGCAGGGAGGGACAGGTGAACACTGAAGCTTTCTTT
D: TRBD1
J: TRBJ1-1
size: NA
V: TRBV5-6

CDR3: CASTLTRGSTGELFF
DNA: TGTGCCAGCACCCTCACCAGGGGGAGCACCGGGGAGCTGTTTTTT
D: TRBD1
J: TRBJ2-2
size: NA
V: TRBV7-9

CDR3: CASSLVALTSQETQYF
DNA: TGTGCCAGCAGCTTAGTAGCCTTGACGTCCCAAGAGACCCAGTACTTC
D: NA
J: TRBJ2-5
size: NA
V: TRBV7-8

CDR3: CASSQGTGAGYGYTF
DNA: TGCGCCAGCAGCCAAGGGACAGGGGCGGGATATGGCTACACCTTC
D: TRBD1
J: TRBJ1-2
size: few
V: TRBV4-1

CDR3: CAISGDSFFEQYF
DNA: TGTGCCATCAGTGGGGACTCCTTCTTCGAGCAGTACTTC
D: NA
J: TRBJ2-7
size: NA
V: TRBV10-3

CDR3: CASSMNTEAFF
DNA: TGTGCCAGCAGTATGAACACTGAAGCTTTCTTT
D: NA
J: TRBJ1-1
size: NA
V: TRBV4-2

CDR3: CASSRQVFSTGELFF
DNA: TGTGCCAGCAGCCGACAGGTTTTTAGCACCGGGGAGCTGTTTTTT
D: NA
J: TRBJ2-2
size: few
V: TRBV7-7

CDR3: CASSLRDKSYNEQFF
DNA: TGTGCCAGCAGCCTCCGGGACAAATCCTACAATGAGCAGTTCTTC
D: NA
J: TRBJ2-1
size: NA
V: TRBV7-9

CDR3: CASSFYTGISNQPQHF
DNA: TGTGCCAGCAGCTTCTATACAGGAATTAGCAATCAGCCCCAGCATTTT
D: NA
J: TRBJ1-5
size: NA
V: TRBV5-5